Listed below are T cell receptor beta chains from one sample, sequenced in a study of control samples from healthy donors and cancer patients. Assay used: immunoSEQ multiplex PCR; TCRdb lists only in-frame clones, some missing. This repertoire shows 70,000 or so clones, nearly 90% found once; its top ten account for 15% to 20%. Sequencing was done on a sample of PBMCs. Source of these receptors: a man aged 60 to 75 with lung cancer. CDR3s include the opening cysteine and the closing phenylalanine or tryptophan. A D gene is named only where the DNA matches it firmly.

D | J | length | V | CDR3
TRBD1 | TRBJ1-4 | 15 | TRBV7-9 | CASSLVGQADEKLFF
. | TRBJ1-3 | 15 | TRBV4-2 | CASSQDPDGGNTIYF
TRBD1 | TRBJ1-5 | 15 | TRBV25-1 | CASSDPGGGNQPQHF
. | TRBJ1-6 | 15 | TRBV6-5 | CASSRVKGEGSPLHF
. | TRBJ1-4 | 13 | TRBV7-6 | CASSQQAGEKLFF
. | TRBJ2-7 | 13 | TRBV5-6 | CASSPIGTDEQYF
. | TRBJ1-2 | 13 | TRBV12-3/TRBV12-4 | CASSLTATYGYTF
. | TRBJ2-1 | 17 | TRBV5-1 | CASSLAMTGLSYNEQFF
. | TRBJ1-1 | 14 | TRBV5-1 | CASSFNRDGTEAFF
. | TRBJ1-3 | 17 | TRBV14 | CASSQDRGGLVGNTIYF
. | TRBJ2-4 | 14 | TRBV24-1 | CATSDRDTQNIQYF
. | TRBJ1-1 | 12 | TRBV5-4 | CASSPSDAEAFF
. | TRBJ1-1 | 14 | TRBV7-2 | CASSFGGFLTEAFF
. | TRBJ2-7 | 16 | TRBV5-1 | CASSLEGPRRDYEQYF
. | TRBJ1-5 | 13 | TRBV24-1 | CATSDFPDQPQHF
. | TRBJ1-4 | 15 | TRBV6-1 | CASSEGILVWEKLFF
. | TRBJ2-2 | 17 | TRBV3-1/TRBV3-2 | CASSSRRQALNTGELFF
. | TRBJ1-1 | 13 | TRBV5-1 | CASAIQENTEAFF
. | TRBJ2-1 | 15 | TRBV18 | CASSPKIGQFNEQFF
TRBD1 | TRBJ1-6 | 16 | TRBV11-3 | CASSLGRRDRESPLHF
. | TRBJ2-7 | 14 | TRBV6-1 | CASSKARGAYEQYF
TRBD1 | TRBJ1-5 | 17 | TRBV27 | CASSRRQGVGPNQPQHF
. | TRBJ1-2 | 12 | TRBV4-2 | CASSQEPYGYTF
TRBD1 | TRBJ1-1 | 15 | TRBV5-1 | CASSFLGQVIPEAFF
. | TRBJ2-7 | 15 | TRBV30 | CACQTRAPYSYEQYF
. | TRBJ1-2 | 12 | TRBV29-1 | CSVEVTVGGYTF